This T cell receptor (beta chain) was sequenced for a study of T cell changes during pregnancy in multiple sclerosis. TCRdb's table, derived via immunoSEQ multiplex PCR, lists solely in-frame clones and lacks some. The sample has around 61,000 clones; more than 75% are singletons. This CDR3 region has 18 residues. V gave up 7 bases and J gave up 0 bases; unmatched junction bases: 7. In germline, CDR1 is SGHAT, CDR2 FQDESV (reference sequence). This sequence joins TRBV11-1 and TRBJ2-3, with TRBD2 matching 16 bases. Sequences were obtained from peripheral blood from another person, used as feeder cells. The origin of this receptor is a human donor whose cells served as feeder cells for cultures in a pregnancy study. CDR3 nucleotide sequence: TGTGCCAGCAACGCGGGACTAGCGGGGGGGCCGAGCACAGATACGCAGTATTTT. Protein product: CASNAGLAGGPSTDTQYF.